This TCR beta chain emerged from a study of T cells in localized non-small cell lung cancer. With V trimmed by 5 bases and J by 6 bases, 8 bases remained unmatched. The CDR3 loop spans 14 amino acids. Germline-derived CDR1 and CDR2 are MNHEY and SMNVEV (reference sequence). This clone was seen once. Its cognate antigen is unknown. Using immunoSEQ multiplex PCR, the repertoire was profiled, and TCRdb retains in-frame clones only, with some absent. The table records 50,000 to 60,000 clones, over 60% of them present only once. General observations from the study: Heterogeneity is still possible, as just one tumor region was sequenced. The study linked higher blood T cell density to longer overall survival. Clonality of T cells reached its maximum in uninvolved adjacent lung, surpassing tumor. Appearing in adjacent lung were a median approximately 60 of the top 100 tumor clones.

The specimen was PBMCs, collected before any cancer treatment. This rearrangement joins TRBV27 to TRBJ2-7, with TRBD1 identical over 9 bases. The TCR originated in a woman between 40 and 69 years old with stage II lung adenocarcinoma. The CDR3 bases are TGTGCCAGCAGTACAGGGGGCGGAGTGGGCGAGCAGTACTTC. It is translated as CASSTGGGVGEQYF.